Below, 2 T cell receptor beta chains from the same sample are listed, as sequenced in a study of cytomegalovirus exposure and HLA in healthy donors. 60 Vbeta and 13 Jbeta primers were used in PCR. The data were produced by immunoSEQ multiplex PCR, yet TCRdb's version contains in-frame clones alone and is incomplete. There are 80,000 to 95,000 clones in the sample; roughly 79% occur only once, and roughly 6% lies in the top ten. Sequencing was done on a sample of PBMCs. Receptors were obtained from a female donor in good health and CMV-seronegative.

CDR3 residues: CAWSSGGLHTEAFF. The CDR3 nucleotides read TGTGCCTGGAGTTCAGGGGGCCTACACACTGAAGCTTTCTTT. This chain joins TRBV30 and TRBJ1-1; TRBD1 agrees at 8 bases. V gave up 2 bases and J gave up 3 bases; unmatched junction bases: 5. The CDR3 runs 14 residues. CDR1 and CDR2 from the germline V gene are GTSNPN and SVGIG (reference sequence).

A few counts support this clone. The rearrangement joins TRBV30 to TRBJ1-1; possible D gene TRBD1, 5 bases. In germline, CDR1 is GTSNPN, CDR2 SVGIG (reference sequence). CDR3 length: 10 residues. The germline V and J ends were trimmed by 7 bases and 10 bases, with 13 bases remaining between them. The chain's CDR3 is CALGGGRAFF. The DNA for the CDR3 is TGTGCCTTGGGGGGTGGGCGAGCTTTCTTT.